This T cell receptor (beta chain) comes out of a study of blood T cell repertoires in COVID-19. Across the whole study: Sites across the United States, Italy and Spain contributed samples from acute and convalescent COVID-19. Sample material is recorded as cDNA or gDNA derived from T cells, B-cell-depleted T cells, or PBMCs.

Original processing notes: How many nucleated cells were present was estimated from reference gene primer amplification. Method: immunoSEQ multiplex PCR; TCRdb's copy keeps in-frame clones and lacks some. The V and J calls and clone size were taken over from that table, and D and trimming were inferred from the DNA. The profile shows hundreds of thousands of clones, more than 60% of them singletons. CDR3 length: 14 amino acids. The V gene lost 6 bases and the J gene lost 4 bases, with 15 bases spanning the gap. CDR1 is SEHNR and CDR2 is FQNEAQ in the germline V gene (reference sequence). This chain joins TRBV7-9 and TRBJ1-1; D remains unclear. Sample: peripheral blood. The clonotype comes from a middle-aged woman with active or convalescent COVID-19. As DNA, the CDR3 is TGTGCCAGCAGTCATTCATTAGAACGCACTGAAGCTTTCTTT. It translates to CASSHSLERTEAFF.